This TCR beta chain was found in a study of T cell repertoires in cytomegalovirus infection. A remark on this clonotype: The target antigen is unknown.

MiXCR, run by TCRdb on the reads, gives a single entry per CDR3 protein. The sample has about 740,000 distinct CDR3 sequences; 35% to 40% are singletons. The V end lost 4 bases, the J end lost 0 bases, and 19 bases lay between the germline ends. The germline V gene encodes CDR1 KGHSH and CDR2 LQKENI. CDR3 length equals 18 residues. General study points: The study found HLA-C-restricted CMV-specific TCR beta clonotypes dominating the ex vivo response.

The sample was PBMCs. The gene calls are TRBV18 and TRBJ2-4, with D maybe TRBD2 (6 bases). The receptor was isolated from a human donor in good health (CMV status not recorded). Some clones in this sample may be carry-over from other donors' samples. CDR3 sequence (DNA): TGTGCCAGCTCACTCCAGTACCGGGACTCCGTAGCCAAAAACATTCAGTACTTC. It is translated as CASSLQYRDSVAKNIQYF.